This T cell receptor (beta chain) came from a study of metastatic and nonmetastatic thyroid tumors. Study-wide results and limits: Significantly greater TCR beta diversity was reportedly found in malignant thyroid tumors than in benign nodules (in blood and tumor).

This CDR3 contains 15 residues. V lost 3 bases to trimming and J lost 0 bases, with 11 bases between them. Germline CDR1 reads MRHNA; CDR2 reads SNTAGT. This clone has a count of ten or more. The antigen is not known. No patient received treatment before thyroid surgery. TCRdb reprocessed the PCR reads via MiXCR. The profile shows approximately 20,000 clones, approximately 15% of them singletons. Sequencing was performed on blood. The clonotype originates from a male donor with papillary thyroid cancer or a benign thyroid nodule (not recorded which). Some clones in this sample may be carry-over from other donors' samples. The V and J genes are TRBV6-4 and TRBJ1-1; the D is unclear. The CDR3 nucleotides read TGTGCCAGCAGTGAGCGGGCCTCAATGAACACTGAAGCTTTCTTT. Translating gives CASSERASMNTEAFF.